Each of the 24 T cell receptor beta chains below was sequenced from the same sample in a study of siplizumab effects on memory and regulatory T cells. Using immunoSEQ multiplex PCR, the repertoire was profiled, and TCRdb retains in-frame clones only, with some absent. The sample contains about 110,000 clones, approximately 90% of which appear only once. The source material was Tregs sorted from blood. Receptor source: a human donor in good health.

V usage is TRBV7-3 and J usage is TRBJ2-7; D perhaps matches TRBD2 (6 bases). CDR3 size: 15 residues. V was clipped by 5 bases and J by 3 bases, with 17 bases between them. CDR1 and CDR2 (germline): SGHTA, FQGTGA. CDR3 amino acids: CASSPVLGRIYEQYF. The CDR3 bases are TGTGCCAGCAGCCCTGTACTAGGGAGGATCTACGAGCAGTACTTC.

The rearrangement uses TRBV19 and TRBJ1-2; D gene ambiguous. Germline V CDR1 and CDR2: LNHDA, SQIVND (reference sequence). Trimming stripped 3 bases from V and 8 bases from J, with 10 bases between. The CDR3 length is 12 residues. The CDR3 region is CASSMVGRGYTF. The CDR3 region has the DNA TGTGCCAGTAGTATGGTTGGTCGGGGCTACACCTTC.

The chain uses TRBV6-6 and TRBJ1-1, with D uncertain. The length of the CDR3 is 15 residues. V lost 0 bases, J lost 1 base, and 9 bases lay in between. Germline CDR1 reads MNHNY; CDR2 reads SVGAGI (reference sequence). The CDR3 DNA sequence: TGTGCCAGCAGTTACTCGAGACGGGAGAACACTGAAGCTTTCTTT. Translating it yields CASSYSRRENTEAFF.

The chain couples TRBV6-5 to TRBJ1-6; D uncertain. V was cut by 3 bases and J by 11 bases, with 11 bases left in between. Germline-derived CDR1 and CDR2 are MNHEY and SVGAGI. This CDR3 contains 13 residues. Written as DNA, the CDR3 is TGTGCCAGCAGTTATCCGGGGTCGGCACCCCTCCACTTT. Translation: CASSYPGSAPLHF.

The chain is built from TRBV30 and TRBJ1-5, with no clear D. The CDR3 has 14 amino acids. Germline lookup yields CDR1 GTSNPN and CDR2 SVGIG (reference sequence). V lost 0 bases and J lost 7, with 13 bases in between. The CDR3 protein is CAWSVGPRRQPQHF. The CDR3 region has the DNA TGTGCCTGGAGTGTCGGACCCAGGAGACAGCCCCAGCATTTT.

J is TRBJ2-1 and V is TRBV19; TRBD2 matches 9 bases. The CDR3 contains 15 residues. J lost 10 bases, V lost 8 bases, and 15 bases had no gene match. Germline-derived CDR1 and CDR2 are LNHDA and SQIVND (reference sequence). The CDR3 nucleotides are TGTGCCAGTGCAACCCAAGCTAGCGGGATGGGGGAGCAGTTCTTC. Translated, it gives CASATQASGMGEQFF.

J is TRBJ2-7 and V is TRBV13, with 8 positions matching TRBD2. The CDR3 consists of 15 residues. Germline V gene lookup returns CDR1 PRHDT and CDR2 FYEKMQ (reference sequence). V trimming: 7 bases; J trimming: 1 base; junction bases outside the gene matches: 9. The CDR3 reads CASTKKRELSYEQYF. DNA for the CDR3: TGTGCCAGCACCAAGAAGCGGGAGTTATCCTACGAGCAGTACTTC.

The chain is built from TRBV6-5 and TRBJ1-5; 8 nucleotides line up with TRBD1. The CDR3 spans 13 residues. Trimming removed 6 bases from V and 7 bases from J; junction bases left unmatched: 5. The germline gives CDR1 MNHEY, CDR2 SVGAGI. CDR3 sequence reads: CASRAYRGQPQHF. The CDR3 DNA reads TGTGCCAGCAGAGCTTACAGGGGGCAGCCCCAGCATTTT.

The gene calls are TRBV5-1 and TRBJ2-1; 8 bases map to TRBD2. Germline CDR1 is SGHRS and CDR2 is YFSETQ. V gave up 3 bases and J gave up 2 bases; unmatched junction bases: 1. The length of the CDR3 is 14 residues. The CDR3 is CASSSGLAYNEQFF. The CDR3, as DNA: TGCGCCAGCAGCTCGGGACTAGCCTACAATGAGCAGTTCTTC.

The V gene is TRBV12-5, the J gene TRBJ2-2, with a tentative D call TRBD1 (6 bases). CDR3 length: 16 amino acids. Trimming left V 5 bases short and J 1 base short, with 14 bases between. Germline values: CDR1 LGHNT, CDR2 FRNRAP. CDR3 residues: CASGPRTEGNTGELFF. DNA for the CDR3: TGTGCTAGTGGTCCCCGGACAGAAGGGAACACCGGGGAGCTGTTTTTT. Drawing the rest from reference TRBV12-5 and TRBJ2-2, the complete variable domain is DARVTQTPRHKVTEMGQEVTMRCQPILGHNTVFWYRQTMMQGLELLAYFRNRAPLDDSGMPKDRFSAEMPDATLATLKIQPSEPRDSAVYFCASGPRTEGNTGELFFGEGSRLTVL.

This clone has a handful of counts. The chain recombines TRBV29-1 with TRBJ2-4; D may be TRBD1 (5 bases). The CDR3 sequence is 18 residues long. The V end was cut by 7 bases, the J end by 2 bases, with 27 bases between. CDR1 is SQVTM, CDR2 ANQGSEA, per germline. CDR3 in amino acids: CSATLGPLNQGTKNIQYF. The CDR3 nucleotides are TGCAGCGCTACCTTGGGCCCCCTCAATCAGGGAACCAAAAACATTCAGTACTTC. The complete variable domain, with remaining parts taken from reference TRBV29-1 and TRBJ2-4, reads SAVISQKPSRDICQRGTSLTIQCQVDSQVTMMFWYRQQPGQSLTLIATANQGSEATYESGFVIDKFPISRPNLTFSTLTVSNMSPEDSSIYLCSATLGPLNQGTKNIQYFGAGTRLSVL.

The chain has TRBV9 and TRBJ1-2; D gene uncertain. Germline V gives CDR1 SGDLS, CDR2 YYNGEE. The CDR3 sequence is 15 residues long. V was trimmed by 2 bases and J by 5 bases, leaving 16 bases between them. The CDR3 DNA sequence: TGTGCCAGCAGCGTGCGAACAGAAAAAAATTATGGCTACACCTTC. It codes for CASSVRTEKNYGYTF.

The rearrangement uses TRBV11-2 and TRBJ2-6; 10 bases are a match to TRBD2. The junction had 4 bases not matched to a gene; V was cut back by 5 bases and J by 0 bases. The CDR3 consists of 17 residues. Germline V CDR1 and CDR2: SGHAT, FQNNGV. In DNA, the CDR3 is TGTGCCAGCAGCCGGACTAGCGGACCCTCTGGGGCCAACGTCCTGACTTTC. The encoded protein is CASSRTSGPSGANVLTF. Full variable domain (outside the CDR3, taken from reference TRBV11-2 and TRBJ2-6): EAGVAQSPRYKIIEKRQSVAFWCNPISGHATLYWYQQILGQGPKLLIQFQNNGVVDDSQLPKDRFSAERLKGVDSTLKIQPAKLEDSAVYLCASSRTSGPSGANVLTFGAGSRLTVL.

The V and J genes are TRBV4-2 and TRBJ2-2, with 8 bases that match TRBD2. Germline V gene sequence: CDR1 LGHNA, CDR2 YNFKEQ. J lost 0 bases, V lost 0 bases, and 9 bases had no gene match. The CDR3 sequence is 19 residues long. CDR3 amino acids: CASSQDRWLAGTNTGELFF. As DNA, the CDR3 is TGTGCCAGCAGCCAAGATCGCTGGCTAGCGGGCACGAACACCGGGGAGCTGTTTTTT.

The CDR3 here is CASTRGPRDEQYF. CDR3 coding DNA: TGTGCCAGCACCCGAGGGCCTCGGGACGAGCAGTACTTC. J is TRBJ2-7 and V is TRBV6-1; a possible D gene is TRBD2 (5 bases). Germline CDR1 is MNHNS and CDR2 is SASEGT. This CDR3 is 13 amino acids long. The V gene lost 7 bases and the J gene lost 5 bases, with 15 bases spanning the gap.

CDR3 coding DNA: TGTGCCAGCTCACCGGAAATGGGGGAAAAACTGTTTTTT. Residues: CASSPEMGEKLFF. The V call is TRBV18, the J call TRBJ1-4, with D unclear. The CDR3 is made up of 13 amino acids. The V and J ends lost 3 bases and 8 bases respectively, with 10 bases between them. In germline, CDR1 is KGHSH, CDR2 LQKENI. The entire variable domain, with the rest obtained from reference TRBV18 and TRBJ1-4, is as follows: NAGVMQNPRHLVRRRGQEARLRCSPMKGHSHVYWYRQLPEEGLKFMVYLQKENIIDESGMPKERFSAEFPKEGPSILRIQQVVRGDSAAYFCASSPEMGEKLFFGSGTQLSVL.

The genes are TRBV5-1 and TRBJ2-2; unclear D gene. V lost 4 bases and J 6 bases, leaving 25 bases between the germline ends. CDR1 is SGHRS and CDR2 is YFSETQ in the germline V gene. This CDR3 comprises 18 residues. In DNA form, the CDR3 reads TGCGCCAGCAGCCAATTTACCGGGTTCCGACCTGAGGCCGGGGAGCTGTTTTTT. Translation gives CASSQFTGFRPEAGELFF.

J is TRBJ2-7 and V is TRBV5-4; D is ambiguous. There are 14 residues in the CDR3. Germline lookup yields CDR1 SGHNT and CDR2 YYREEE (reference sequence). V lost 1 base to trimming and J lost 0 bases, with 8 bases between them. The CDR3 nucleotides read TGTGCCAGCAGCTTGACTTTAAGCTCCTACGAGCAGTACTTC. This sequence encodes CASSLTLSSYEQYF.

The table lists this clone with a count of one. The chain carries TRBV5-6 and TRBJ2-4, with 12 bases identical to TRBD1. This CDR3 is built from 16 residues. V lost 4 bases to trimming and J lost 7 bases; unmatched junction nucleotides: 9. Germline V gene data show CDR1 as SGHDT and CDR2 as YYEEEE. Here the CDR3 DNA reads TGTGCCAGCAGCCGGGACAGGGGGCTACCTAGTAACATTCAGTACTTC. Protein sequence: CASSRDRGLPSNIQYF.

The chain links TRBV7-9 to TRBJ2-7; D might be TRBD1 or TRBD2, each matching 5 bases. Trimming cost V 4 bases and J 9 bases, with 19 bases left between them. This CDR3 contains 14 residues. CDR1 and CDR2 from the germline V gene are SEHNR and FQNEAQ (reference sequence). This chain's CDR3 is CASSYRDPGSVQYF. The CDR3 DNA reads TGTGCCAGCAGCTACCGGGACCCGGGGAGTGTGCAGTACTTC.

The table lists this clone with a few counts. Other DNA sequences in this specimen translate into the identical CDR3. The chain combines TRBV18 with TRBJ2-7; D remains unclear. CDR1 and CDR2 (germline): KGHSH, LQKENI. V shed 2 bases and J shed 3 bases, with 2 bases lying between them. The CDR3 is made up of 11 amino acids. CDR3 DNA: TGTGCCAGCTCACCAGGCTACGAGCAGTACTTC. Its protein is CASSPGYEQYF.

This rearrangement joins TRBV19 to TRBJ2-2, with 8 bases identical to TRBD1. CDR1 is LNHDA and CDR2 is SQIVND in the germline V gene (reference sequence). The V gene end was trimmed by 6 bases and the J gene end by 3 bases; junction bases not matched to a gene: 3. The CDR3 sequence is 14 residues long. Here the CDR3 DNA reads TGTGCCAGTAGCAGGGGGCGCGACACCGGGGAGCTGTTTTTT. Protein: CASSRGRDTGELFF.

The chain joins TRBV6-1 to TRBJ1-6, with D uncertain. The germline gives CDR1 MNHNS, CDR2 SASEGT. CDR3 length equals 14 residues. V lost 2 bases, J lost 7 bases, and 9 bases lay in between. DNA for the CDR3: TGTGCCAGCAGTGAACCGGTCTGGAATTCACCCCTCCACTTT. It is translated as CASSEPVWNSPLHF.

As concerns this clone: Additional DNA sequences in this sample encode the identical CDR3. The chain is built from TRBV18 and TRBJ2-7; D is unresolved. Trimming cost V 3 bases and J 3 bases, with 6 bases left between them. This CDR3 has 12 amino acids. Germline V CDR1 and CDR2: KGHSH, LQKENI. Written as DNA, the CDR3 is TGTGCCAGCTCACCGGGCAGCTACGAGCAGTACTTC. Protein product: CASSPGSYEQYF.